The sequence of this T cell receptor beta chain was determined in a study of blood T cell repertoires in COVID-19. Study-wide context: Acute and convalescent COVID-19 samples came from the United States, Italy and Spain. The cDNA or gDNA used as material had been derived from T cells, B-cell-depleted T cells, or PBMCs.

In the authors' workflow: Quantification of nucleated cells was approximated via reference gene primer amplification. Method: immunoSEQ multiplex PCR; TCRdb's copy keeps in-frame clones and lacks some. From that table come the V and J calls and clone size; the DNA was used to work out D and trimming. This repertoire shows a few hundred thousand clones, about 85% found once; its top ten account for 3.5% to 4%. V lost 2 bases to trimming and J lost 7 bases, with 11 bases between them. The CDR3 covers 13 residues. This receptor was identified in a woman in her late teens or twenties with acute or convalescent COVID-19. The chain is built from TRBV12-3 or TRBV12-4 and TRBJ1-2, with D tentatively TRBD1 (5 bases). The material sequenced was peripheral blood. The CDR3, as DNA: TGTGCCAGCAGTTTAATGGGGGGGGTTGGCTACACCTTC. The encoded protein is CASSLMGGVGYTF.